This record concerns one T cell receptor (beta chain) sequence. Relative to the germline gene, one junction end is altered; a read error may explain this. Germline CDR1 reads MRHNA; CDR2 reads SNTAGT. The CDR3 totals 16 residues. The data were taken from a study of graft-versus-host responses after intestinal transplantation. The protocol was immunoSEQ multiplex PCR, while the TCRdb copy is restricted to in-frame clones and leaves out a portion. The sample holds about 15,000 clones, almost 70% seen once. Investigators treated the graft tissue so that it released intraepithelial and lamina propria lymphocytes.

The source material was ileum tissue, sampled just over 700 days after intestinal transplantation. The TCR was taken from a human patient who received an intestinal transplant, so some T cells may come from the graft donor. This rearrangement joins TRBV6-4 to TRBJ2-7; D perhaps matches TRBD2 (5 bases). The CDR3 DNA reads TGTGCCAGCAGTTACTCGGTGGTCAGCGGCACCTACGAGCAGTACTTC. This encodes CASSYSVVSGTYEQYF.